The clone carrying this T cell receptor beta chain was seen a handful of times. What it binds is not known. Every bit of the isolated RNA underwent reverse transcription, so sequencing read expressed TCRB transcripts. TCRdb's copy holds only in-frame clones and misses some; the assay was immunoSEQ multiplex PCR. This table has about 900,000 clones, about a sixth appearing once. The data were taken from a study of beta chain features in type 1 diabetes. The study's findings and limits: For TCRB rearrangement, an influence of HLA type remained unresolved here. Shortening that was moderate but significant affected the TCRB CDR3s of Type 1 diabetes patients in all four CD4+ subsets.

The CDR3 extends over 16 amino acids. V dropped 5 bases and J dropped 3; count of bases not matched to a gene: 9. Germline CDR1 SEHNR, CDR2 FQNEAQ (reference sequence). One heparinised draw of blood, averaging roughly 110 mL, came from each donor. The chain joins TRBV7-9 to TRBJ2-3; 9 nucleotides align to TRBD2. The sample consisted of naive CD4+ T cells from blood. The clonotype was recovered from a woman aged 18-35 years in good health. CDR3 coding DNA: TGTGCCAGCAGCCGAGTTGCGGGAGGGCCAACAGATACGCAGTATTTT. It codes for CASSRVAGGPTDTQYF.